The source of this T cell receptor (beta chain) is a study of blood T cell repertoires in COVID-19. At the level of the study: T cells, B-cell-depleted T cells, or PBMCs provided the cDNA or gDNA that served as material.

This clone was detected once. Measured with immunoSEQ multiplex PCR; TCRdb has only the in-frame clones, and not every one. The table lists tens of thousands of clones, roughly 80% of them singletons. CDR1 and CDR2 (germline): MNHNS, SASEGT. J lost 6 bases, V lost 1 base, and 9 bases had no gene match. The CDR3 covers 16 residues. This receptor was obtained from a man aged 45-65 years with acute or convalescent COVID-19. The sample comprised peripheral blood. The chain is built from TRBV6-1 and TRBJ2-1; 7 bases match TRBD1. Here the CDR3 reads CASSEVRGPFLNEQFF. The CDR3 DNA reads TGTGCCAGCAGTGAAGTAAGGGGGCCGTTCCTCAATGAGCAGTTCTTC.